These T cell receptor beta chains were read from a single sample in a study of cytomegalovirus exposure and HLA in healthy donors. Profiling relied on immunoSEQ multiplex PCR, and the TCRdb table lists in-frame clones only, not all of them. The sample holds some 110,000 clones, over 60% seen once. The specimen sequenced was PBMCs. The receptors stem from a man aged 25-45 years in good health and CMV-seropositive. The CDR3 runs from the conserved cysteine through the conserved F or W.

j_call v_call cdr3_aa
TRBJ1-2 TRBV4-2 CASSQESGANGYTF
TRBJ2-5 TRBV7-9 CASSSYRGKYETQYF
TRBJ1-2 TRBV6-4 CASSDRDRGRYGYTF
TRBJ1-6 TRBV5-6 CASSFARGWSYNSPLHF
TRBJ1-3 TRBV25-1 CASSQQGLRPIYF
TRBJ2-7 TRBV19 CASSPTGGENEQYF
TRBJ1-3 TRBV5-1 CASSLTGGSGNTIYF
TRBJ2-3 TRBV5-1 CASAGTAGTDTQYF
TRBJ2-6 TRBV10-1 CASSAGTGPSGANVLTF
TRBJ2-1 TRBV29-1 CSVVLAGGLNEQFF
TRBJ2-5 TRBV29-1 CSVDTGVSETQYF
TRBJ2-6 TRBV4-3 CASSQDSPSSGANVLTF
TRBJ1-1 TRBV7-9 CSSREDIGGSRRNTEAFF
TRBJ1-5 TRBV2 CASRTKPGHRSNQPQHF
TRBJ1-3 TRBV9 CASSAGTAGNTIYF
TRBJ2-5 TRBV10-2 CASSERRGLYQETQYF
TRBJ2-7 TRBV28 CASSPERISDEQYF
TRBJ1-2 TRBV6-5 CASSLTGDGYTF
TRBJ1-5 TRBV5-1 CASSWDGGENQPQHF
TRBJ2-1 TRBV7-3 CASSPGGNEQFF
TRBJ1-3 TRBV18 CASSEGQGNTIYF
TRBJ2-5 TRBV10-3 CAIGRGQETQYF
TRBJ2-5 TRBV13 CASSLAPMGGPQETQYF
TRBJ1-3 TRBV6-5 CASARGSTGNTIYF
TRBJ1-5 TRBV6-1 CASSEYTGTGGQPQHF
TRBJ2-7 TRBV27 CASSPNQGPYEQYF
TRBJ2-5 TRBV7-2 CASSLENGGKETQYF
TRBJ1-1 TRBV28 CASSIRTAEAFF
TRBJ1-5 TRBV7-2 CASSLGQSLGPQHF
TRBJ2-1 TRBV5-1 CASSLGALDEQFF
TRBJ2-4 TRBV11-2 CASSPGGDIQYF
TRBJ2-5 TRBV5-1 CASSHSLAGFQETQYF
TRBJ1-2 TRBV10-3 CAISESTRDRGYGYTF
TRBJ1-5 TRBV6-6 CASSSLADQPQHF
TRBJ2-7 TRBV4-3 CASSLTGGTYEQYF
TRBJ2-5 TRBV10-1 CATSDGGAAETQYF
TRBJ2-2 TRBV28 CASRGRRLDTGELFF
TRBJ1-1 TRBV6-6 CASRLQGENTEAFF
TRBJ2-2 TRBV5-4 CASSLRGAGELFF
TRBJ2-5 TRBV4-2 CASSQDPSRGQETQYF
TRBJ1-1 TRBV5-1 CASSPPFGVGTHGREAFF
TRBJ1-4 TRBV10-1 CASSYGTGHGEKLFF
TRBJ2-6 TRBV7-2 CASSLTGRGGANVLTF
TRBJ2-3 TRBV18 CASSLLGQSSTDTQYF
TRBJ1-6 TRBV11-2 CASSLAVVLSYNSPLHF
TRBJ1-2 TRBV6-4 CASSGTGTGGHGYTF
TRBJ2-2 TRBV5-1 CASSLGLAGNTGELFF
TRBJ1-2 TRBV5-1 CASSYDGTLRDGYTF
TRBJ2-5 TRBV13 CASSLGTRWIQYF
TRBJ2-7 TRBV4-3 CASRPGTGGGNEQYF
TRBJ1-1 TRBV6-5 CATTKTGRATEAFF
TRBJ1-1 TRBV5-1 CASSGGTGDTEAFF
TRBJ2-3 TRBV6-1 CASREVSPDTQYF
TRBJ2-1 TRBV30 CAWSAGLAGGHSYNEQFF
TRBJ2-6 TRBV19 CASTIQGLSGANVLTF
TRBJ2-2 TRBV2 CASNPDRAGELFF
TRBJ1-5 TRBV7-2 CASSGGGTGDNQPQHF